This T cell receptor (beta chain) was recorded in a study of cytotoxic CD8 clonotypes in ibrutinib-treated CLL. Turning to the study itself: Patient counts were 11 relapsed/refractory, roughly 15 treatment-naive and around 17 IGHV unmutated. Response samples followed a median around 11 months of treatment, range 6 to 36. An average of about 260,000 productive templates and some 100,000 productive rearrangements was obtained per sample. The study's findings and limits: Stable or contracted on treatment, public clonotypes were also uncommon.

Clones were read by immunoSEQ multiplex PCR, and TCRdb kept only the in-frame ones, dropping some. The sample consists of around 150,000 clones, around 84% of them appearing once. About this clone itself: Its antigen is not identified.

This CDR3 region has 16 residues. V gave up 1 base and J gave up 0 bases, with 13 bases separating them. Germline loops: CDR1 MGHRA, CDR2 YSYEKL. The sample in question was PBMCs, obtained after 12 months of ibrutinib treatment. The sequence derives from a human donor with chronic lymphocytic leukemia. The chain uses TRBV4-1 and TRBJ2-7; maybe TRBD2 (6 bases). The chain's CDR3 is CASSQGGGESSYEQYF. CDR3 nucleotide sequence: TGCGCCAGCAGCCAAGGTGGCGGGGAGAGCTCCTACGAGCAGTACTTC.